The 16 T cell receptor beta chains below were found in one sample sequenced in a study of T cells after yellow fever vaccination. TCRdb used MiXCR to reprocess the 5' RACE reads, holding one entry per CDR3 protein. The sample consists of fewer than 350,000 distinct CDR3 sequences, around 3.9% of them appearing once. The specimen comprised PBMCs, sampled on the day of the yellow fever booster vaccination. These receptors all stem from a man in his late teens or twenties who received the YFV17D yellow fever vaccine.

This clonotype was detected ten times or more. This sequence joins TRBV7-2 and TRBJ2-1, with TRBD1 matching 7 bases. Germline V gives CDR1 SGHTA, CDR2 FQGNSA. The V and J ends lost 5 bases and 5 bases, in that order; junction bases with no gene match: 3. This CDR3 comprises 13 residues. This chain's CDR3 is CASSRGQDNEQFF. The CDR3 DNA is TGTGCCAGCAGCCGCGGACAGGACAATGAGCAGTTCTTC.

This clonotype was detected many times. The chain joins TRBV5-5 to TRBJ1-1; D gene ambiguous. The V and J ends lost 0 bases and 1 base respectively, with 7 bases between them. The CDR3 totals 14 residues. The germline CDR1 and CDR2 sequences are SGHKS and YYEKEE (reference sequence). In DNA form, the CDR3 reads TGTGCCAGCAGCTTGGTTCGACAGAACACTGAAGCTTTCTTT. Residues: CASSLVRQNTEAFF.

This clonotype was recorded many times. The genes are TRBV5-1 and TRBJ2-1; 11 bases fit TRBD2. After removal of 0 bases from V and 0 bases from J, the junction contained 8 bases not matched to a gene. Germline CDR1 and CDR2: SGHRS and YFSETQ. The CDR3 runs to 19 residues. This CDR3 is CASSLVTSGGLSSYNEQFF. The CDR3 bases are TGCGCCAGCAGCTTGGTTACTAGCGGGGGCCTTAGCTCCTACAATGAGCAGTTCTTC.

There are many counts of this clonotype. CDR3 loop: CAISEMTTNTGELFF. The CDR3 coding sequence is TGTGCCATCAGTGAGATGACAACGAACACCGGGGAGCTGTTTTTT. The chain links TRBV10-3 to TRBJ2-2, with D unclear. V lost 2 bases to trimming and J lost 0 bases, with 7 bases between them. CDR1 and CDR2 from the germline V gene are ENHRY and SYGVKD. The CDR3 runs 15 residues.

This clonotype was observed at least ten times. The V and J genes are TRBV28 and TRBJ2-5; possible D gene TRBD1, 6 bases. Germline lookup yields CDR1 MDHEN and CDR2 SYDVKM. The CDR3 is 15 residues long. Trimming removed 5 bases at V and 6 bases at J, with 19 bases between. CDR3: CASSPRWGLWKTQYF. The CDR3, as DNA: TGTGCCAGCAGTCCGCGTTGGGGGCTTTGGAAGACCCAGTACTTC.

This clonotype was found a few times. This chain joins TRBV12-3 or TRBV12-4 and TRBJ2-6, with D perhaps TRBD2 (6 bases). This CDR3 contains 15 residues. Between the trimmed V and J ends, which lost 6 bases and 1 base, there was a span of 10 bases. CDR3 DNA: TGTGCCAGCAGGCCCCGGGGGTCTGGGGCCAACGTCCTGACTTTC. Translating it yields CASRPRGSGANVLTF.

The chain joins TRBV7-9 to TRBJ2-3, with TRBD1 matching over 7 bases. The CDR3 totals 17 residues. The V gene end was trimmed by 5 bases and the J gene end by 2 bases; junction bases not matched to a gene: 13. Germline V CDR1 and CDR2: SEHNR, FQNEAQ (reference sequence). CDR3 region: CASSPTRDSGYTDTQYF. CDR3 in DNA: TGTGCCAGCAGCCCCACCCGGGACAGTGGTTACACAGATACGCAGTATTTT.

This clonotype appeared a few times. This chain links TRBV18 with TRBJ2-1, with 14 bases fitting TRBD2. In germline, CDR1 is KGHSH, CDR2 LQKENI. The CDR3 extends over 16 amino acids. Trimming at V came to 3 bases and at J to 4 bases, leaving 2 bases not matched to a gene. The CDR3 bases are TGTGCCAGCTCACCGACTAGCGGGGGGGGTTACAATGAGCAGTTCTTC. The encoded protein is CASSPTSGGGYNEQFF.

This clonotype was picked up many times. The CDR3 is CASSPFGTRVFNEQFF. The CDR3 DNA follows: TGCGCCAGCAGCCCATTCGGGACCAGAGTTTTCAATGAGCAGTTCTTC. The chain couples TRBV5-1 to TRBJ2-1; D is perhaps TRBD1 or TRBD2 (5 bases each). CDR1 is SGHRS and CDR2 is YFSETQ in the germline V gene. Trimming shortened V by 4 bases and J by 6 bases, and 20 bases separated the two germline ends. The CDR3 spans 16 residues.

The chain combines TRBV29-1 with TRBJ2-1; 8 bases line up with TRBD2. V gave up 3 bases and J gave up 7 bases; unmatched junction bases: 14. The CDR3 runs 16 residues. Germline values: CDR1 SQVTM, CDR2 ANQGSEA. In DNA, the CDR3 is TGCAGCGTTGAGGGGGGACTAGTTGGGTTTTGGAATGAGCAGTTCTTC. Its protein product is CSVEGGLVGFWNEQFF.

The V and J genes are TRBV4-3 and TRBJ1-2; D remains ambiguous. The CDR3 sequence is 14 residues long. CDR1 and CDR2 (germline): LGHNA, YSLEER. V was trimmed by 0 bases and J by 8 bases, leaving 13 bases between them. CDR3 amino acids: CASSQETIGFGYTF. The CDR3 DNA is TGCGCCAGCAGCCAAGAGACGATTGGTTTCGGCTACACCTTC.

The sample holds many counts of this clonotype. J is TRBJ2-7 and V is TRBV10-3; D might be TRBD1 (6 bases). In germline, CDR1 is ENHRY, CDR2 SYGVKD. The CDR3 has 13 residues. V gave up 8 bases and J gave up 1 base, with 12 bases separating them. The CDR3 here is CAIAGAASYEQYF. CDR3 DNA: TGTGCCATCGCAGGGGCCGCATCCTACGAGCAGTACTTC.

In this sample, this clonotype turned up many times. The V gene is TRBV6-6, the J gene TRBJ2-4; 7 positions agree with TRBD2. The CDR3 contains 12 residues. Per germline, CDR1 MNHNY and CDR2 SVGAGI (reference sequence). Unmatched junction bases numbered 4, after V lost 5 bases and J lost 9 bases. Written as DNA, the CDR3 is TGTGCCAGCAGTCGGGGGGTAGGCATTCAGTACTTC. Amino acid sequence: CASSRGVGIQYF.

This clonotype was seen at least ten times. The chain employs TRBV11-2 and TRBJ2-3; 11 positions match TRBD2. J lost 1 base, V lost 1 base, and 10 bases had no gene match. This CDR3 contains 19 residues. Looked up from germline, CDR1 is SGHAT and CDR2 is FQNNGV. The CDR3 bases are TGTGCCAGCAGCTTAGGGAGGCTAGCGGGGGGCCGGGGCACAGATACGCAGTATTTT. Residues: CASSLGRLAGGRGTDTQYF.

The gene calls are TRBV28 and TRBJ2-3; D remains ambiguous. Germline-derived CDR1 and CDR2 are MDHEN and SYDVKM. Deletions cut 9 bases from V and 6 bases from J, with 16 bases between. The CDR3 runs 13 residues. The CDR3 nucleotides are TGTGCCAGTACTGGAGACGTAAGGGATACGCAGTATTTT. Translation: CASTGDVRDTQYF.

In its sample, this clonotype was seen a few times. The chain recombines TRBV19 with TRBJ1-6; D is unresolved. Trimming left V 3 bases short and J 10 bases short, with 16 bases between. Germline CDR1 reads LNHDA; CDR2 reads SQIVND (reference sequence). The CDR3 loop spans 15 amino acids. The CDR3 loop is CASSMTGSIESPLHF. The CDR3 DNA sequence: TGTGCCAGTAGTATGACGGGCTCCATAGAATCACCCCTCCACTTT.